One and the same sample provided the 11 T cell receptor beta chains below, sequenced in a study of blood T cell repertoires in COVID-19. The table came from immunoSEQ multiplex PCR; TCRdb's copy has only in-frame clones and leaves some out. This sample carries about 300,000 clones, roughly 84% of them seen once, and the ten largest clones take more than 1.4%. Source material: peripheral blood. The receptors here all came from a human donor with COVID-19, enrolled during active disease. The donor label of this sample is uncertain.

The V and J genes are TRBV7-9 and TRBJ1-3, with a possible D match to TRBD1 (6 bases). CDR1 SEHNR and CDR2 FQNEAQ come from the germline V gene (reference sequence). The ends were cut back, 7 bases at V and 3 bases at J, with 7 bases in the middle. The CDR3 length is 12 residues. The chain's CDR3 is CASTGDGNTIYF. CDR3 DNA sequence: TGTGCCAGCACAGGGGATGGAAACACCATATATTTT. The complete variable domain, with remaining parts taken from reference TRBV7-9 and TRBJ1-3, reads DTGVSQNPRHKITKRGQNVTFRCDPISEHNRLYWYRQTLGQGPEFLTYFQNEAQLEKSRLLSDRFSAERPKGSFSTLEIQRTEQGDSAMYLCASTGDGNTIYFGEGSWLTVV.

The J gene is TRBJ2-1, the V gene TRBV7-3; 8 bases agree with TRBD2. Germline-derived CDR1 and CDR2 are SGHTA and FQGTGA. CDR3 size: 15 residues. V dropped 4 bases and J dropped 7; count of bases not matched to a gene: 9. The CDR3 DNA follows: TGTGCCAGCAGCTCCGGGACTAGGGATGGGAATGAGCAGTTCTTC. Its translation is CASSSGTRDGNEQFF.

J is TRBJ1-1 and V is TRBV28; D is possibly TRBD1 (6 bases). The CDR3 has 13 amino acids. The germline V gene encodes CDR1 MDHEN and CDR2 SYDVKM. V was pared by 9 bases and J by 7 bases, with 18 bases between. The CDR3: CASRLGGGDEAFF. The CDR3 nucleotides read TGTGCCAGTCGCCTCGGCGGGGGCGATGAAGCTTTCTTT.

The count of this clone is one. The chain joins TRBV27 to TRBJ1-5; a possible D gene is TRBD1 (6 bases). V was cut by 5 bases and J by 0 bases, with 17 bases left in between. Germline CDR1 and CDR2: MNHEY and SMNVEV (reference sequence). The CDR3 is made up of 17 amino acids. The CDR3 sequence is CASSPLKQTGSNQPQHF. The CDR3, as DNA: TGTGCCAGCAGTCCCCTCAAACAGACAGGTAGCAATCAGCCCCAGCATTTT.

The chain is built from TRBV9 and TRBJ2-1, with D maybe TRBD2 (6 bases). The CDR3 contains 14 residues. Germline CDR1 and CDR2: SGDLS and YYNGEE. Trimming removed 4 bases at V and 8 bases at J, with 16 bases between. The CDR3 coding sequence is TGTGCCAGCAGCCTGACTCGCGGGACGGATGAGCAGTTCTTC. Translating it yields CASSLTRGTDEQFF. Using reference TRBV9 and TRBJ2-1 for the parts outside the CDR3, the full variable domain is DSGVTQTPKHLITATGQRVTLRCSPRSGDLSVYWYQQSLDQGLQFLIQYYNGEERAKGNILERFSAQQFPDLHSELNLSSLELGDSALYFCASSLTRGTDEQFFGPGTRLTVL.

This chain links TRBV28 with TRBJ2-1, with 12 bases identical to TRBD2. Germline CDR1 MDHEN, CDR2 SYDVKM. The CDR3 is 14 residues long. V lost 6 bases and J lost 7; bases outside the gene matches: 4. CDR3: CASSLGLAGNEQFF. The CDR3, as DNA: TGTGCCAGCAGCCTAGGACTAGCGGGAAATGAGCAGTTCTTC.

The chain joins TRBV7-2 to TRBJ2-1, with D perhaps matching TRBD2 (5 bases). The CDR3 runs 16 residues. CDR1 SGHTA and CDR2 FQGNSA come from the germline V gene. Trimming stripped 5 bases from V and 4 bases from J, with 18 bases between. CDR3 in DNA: TGTGCCAGCAGCCTGGCTGGGCTAGCCGATTACAATGAGCAGTTCTTC. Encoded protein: CASSLAGLADYNEQFF.

The CDR3 region has the DNA TGTGCCAGCACCCGGTGGGCTAGCGGGGGAGAGACCCAGTACTTC. Translation gives CASTRWASGGETQYF. This chain links TRBV5-5 with TRBJ2-5; 10 bases are a match to TRBD2. Germline CDR1 reads SGHKS; CDR2 reads YYEKEE (reference sequence). V shed 6 bases and J 4 bases; nucleotides not matched to a gene: 9. The CDR3 has 15 residues.

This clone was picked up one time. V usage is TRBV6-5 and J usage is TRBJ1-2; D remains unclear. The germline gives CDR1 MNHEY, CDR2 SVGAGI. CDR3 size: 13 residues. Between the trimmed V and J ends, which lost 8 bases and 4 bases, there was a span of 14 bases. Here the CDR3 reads CASQLTSPYGYTF. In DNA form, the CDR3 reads TGTGCCAGCCAACTCACTTCACCCTATGGCTACACCTTC.

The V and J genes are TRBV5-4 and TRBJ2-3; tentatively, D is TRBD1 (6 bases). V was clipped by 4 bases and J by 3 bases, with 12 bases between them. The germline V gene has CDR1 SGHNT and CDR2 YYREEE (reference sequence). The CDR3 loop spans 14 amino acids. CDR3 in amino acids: CASSLDSRTDTQYF. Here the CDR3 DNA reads TGTGCCAGCAGCCTGGACAGCAGGACAGATACGCAGTATTTT.

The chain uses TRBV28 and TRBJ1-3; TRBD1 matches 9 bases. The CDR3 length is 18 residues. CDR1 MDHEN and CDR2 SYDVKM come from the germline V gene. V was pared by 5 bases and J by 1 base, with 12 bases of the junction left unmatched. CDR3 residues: CASSDRDRARSSGNTIYF. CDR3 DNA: TGTGCCAGCAGTGACCGGGACAGGGCTCGGTCTTCTGGAAACACCATATATTTT. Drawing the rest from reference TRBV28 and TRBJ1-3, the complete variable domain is DVKVTQSSRYLVKRTGEKVFLECVQDMDHENMFWYRQDPGLGLRLIYFSYDVKMKEKGDIPEGYSVSREKKERFSLILESASTNQTSMYLCASSDRDRARSSGNTIYFGEGSWLTVV.